There are many counts of the clone carrying this TCR beta chain. The antigen is undetermined. After CD4 positive bead selection, the CD4-negative fraction gave CD8 T cells. The CDR3 extends over 16 amino acids. After removal of 4 bases from V and 6 bases from J, the junction contained 11 bases not matched to a gene. CDR1 is SGHVS and CDR2 is FNYEAQ in the germline V gene. This specimen belongs to a study of naive and memory T cell subsets. An equimolar mix of two oligonucleotides served as the beta constant-region primer for TRBC1 and TRBC2. Nested alpha and beta constant-region primers with the SP2 primer drove four PCR rounds on ligated cDNA. Each CDR3 protein gets one entry after TCRdb re-called the UMI-ligation and nested PCR reads with MiXCR. The sample consists of about 99,000 distinct CDR3 sequences, 13% to 15% of them appearing once. Study-level findings and limits: A clonotype means one alpha or beta sequence, not an alpha/beta pair. TCR counts from RNA may reflect activation-linked expression changes. Naive repertoires, especially CD8, held a few larger clonotypes, possibly memory cells re-expressing CD45RA.

Sequenced sample: naive CD8+ T cells from blood. The sequence was collected from a human donor in good health. The V call is TRBV7-6, the J call TRBJ2-2; the match to TRBD1 covers 7 bases. This CDR3 reads CASSSRQGRWPGELFF. The CDR3 DNA follows: TGTGCCAGCAGCTCCCGACAGGGACGGTGGCCCGGGGAGCTGTTTTTT.